This record looks at one T cell receptor beta chain sequence and its context. Its specificity is not known. The entry originates in a study of CD8+CD57+ T cells in acquired aplastic anemia. For the study at large: Across the sorted CD4+ and CD8+ cells, DNA amounts averaged 3.2 ug.

Findings and caveats of the study: Approximately 28 CD8+ CDR3 sequences were shared between patients and controls.

The germline CDR1 and CDR2 sequences are DFQATT and SNEGSKA (reference sequence). The CDR3 covers 18 residues. The trim removed 6 bases at V and 3 bases at J, leaving 22 bases unmatched. Sequencing involved patients with CD8+CD57+ cell expansion previously shown by flow cytometry. The template for TCR beta VDJ and CDR3 sequence profiling was genomic DNA. MiXCR, applied by TCRdb to the reads, yields one record per CDR3 protein. The table lists around 170,000 distinct CDR3 sequences, nearly 50% of them singletons. The sequence derives from a human donor with aplastic anemia. The rearrangement uses TRBV20-1 and TRBJ2-7; 8 bases line up with TRBD1. The sequenced sample was sorted CD4+, CD8+, or CD8+CD57+ T cells (not recorded which) from PBMCs. CDR3 nucleotide sequence: TGCAGTGCGGCACCGACGGGGACAGGCGACCGCGGTGGCTACGAGCAGTACTTC. Translation gives CSAAPTGTGDRGGYEQYF.